The 9 T cell receptor beta chains presented below share a single source sample, sequenced in a study of cytotoxic CD8 clonotypes in ibrutinib-treated CLL. Clones were read by immunoSEQ multiplex PCR, and TCRdb kept only the in-frame ones, dropping some. The profile shows 300,000 to 400,000 clones, over 55% of them singletons. The sequencing used PBMCs, collected after 36 months of ibrutinib treatment. All receptors derive from a human donor with chronic lymphocytic leukemia.

The chain recombines TRBV11-2 with TRBJ1-1, with D tentatively TRBD1 (6 bases). This CDR3 is built from 11 residues. Deletions cut 1 base from V and 11 bases from J, with 8 bases between. CDR1 SGHAT and CDR2 FQNNGV come from the germline V gene. CDR3 region: CASSLGGGAFF. In DNA, the CDR3 is TGTGCCAGCAGCTTAGGAGGGGGGGCTTTCTTT.

This clone has more than one count but fewer than ten. V is TRBV29-1 and J is TRBJ1-1; 7 nucleotides agree with TRBD1. Germline assignment: CDR1 SQVTM and CDR2 ANQGSEA. CDR3 size: 12 residues. Trimming at V came to 5 bases and at J to 4 bases, leaving 4 bases not matched to a gene. The CDR3 DNA is TGCAGCGTTTTTCAGGGGGGCACTGAAGCTTTCTTT. Protein sequence: CSVFQGGTEAFF.

This rearrangement joins TRBV4-1 to TRBJ1-2; D might be TRBD1 (5 bases). The CDR3 is 14 residues long. Deletions cut 10 bases from V and 1 base from J, with 16 bases between. Germline V gene lookup returns CDR1 MGHRA and CDR2 YSYEKL. DNA for the CDR3: TGCGCCACCGCGGGGGGGAACCTTAACTATGGCTACACCTTC. This codes for CATAGGNLNYGYTF.

This clone is a singleton in its sample. The V call is TRBV27, the J call TRBJ1-1; no clear D gene. Germline lookup yields CDR1 MNHEY and CDR2 SMNVEV (reference sequence). This CDR3 has 16 amino acids. Trimming took 0 bases from V and 1 from J, leaving 12 bases between them. The CDR3 sequence: CASSLSPPRRNTEAFF. DNA for the CDR3: TGTGCCAGCAGTTTATCGCCCCCGCGACGGAACACTGAAGCTTTCTTT.

The chain links TRBV18 to TRBJ1-3; D remains ambiguous. CDR1 KGHSH and CDR2 LQKENI come from the germline V gene. The CDR3 extends over 15 amino acids. Between the trimmed V and J ends, which lost 1 base and 0 bases, there was a span of 7 bases. DNA of the CDR3: TGTGCCAGCTCACCACACGGAAACTCTGGAAACACCATATATTTT. It specifies CASSPHGNSGNTIYF. Full variable domain (missing parts from reference TRBV18 and TRBJ1-3): NAGVMQNPRHLVRRRGQEARLRCSPMKGHSHVYWYRQLPEEGLKFMVYLQKENIIDESGMPKERFSAEFPKEGPSILRIQQVVRGDSAAYFCASSPHGNSGNTIYFGEGSWLTVV.

CDR3 DNA sequence: TGCGCCAGCAGCCCGTGGACAGGAACCAACTATGGCTACACCTTC. It translates to CASSPWTGTNYGYTF. The V call is TRBV5-1, the J call TRBJ1-2; 7 nucleotides agree with TRBD1. V was clipped by 4 bases and J by 2 bases; unmatched bases: 8. The germline CDR1 and CDR2 sequences are SGHRS and YFSETQ. CDR3 length: 15 residues.

The chain employs TRBV5-1 and TRBJ1-4; 8 nucleotides line up with TRBD1. Trimming cost V 4 bases and J 5 bases; bases outside gene matches: 4. CDR1 is SGHRS, CDR2 YFSETQ, per germline. The CDR3 contains 14 residues. The DNA for the CDR3 is TGCGCCAGCAGCAGGACAGGGCCCAATGAAAAACTGTTTTTT. Translated, it gives CASSRTGPNEKLFF.

This clone came up a few times. The rearrangement links TRBV9 to TRBJ1-5; no clear D gene. Trimming cost V 0 bases and J 9 bases, with 10 bases left between them. This CDR3 has 13 residues. CDR1 and CDR2 (germline): SGDLS, YYNGEE. CDR3 sequence: CASSVDLERPQHF. In DNA, the CDR3 is TGTGCCAGCAGCGTAGACCTAGAACGGCCCCAGCATTTT.

This sequence joins TRBV29-1 and TRBJ2-7; either TRBD1 or TRBD2 may fit D (6 bases each). V lost 4 bases and J 3 bases, leaving 10 bases between the germline ends. Germline assignment: CDR1 SQVTM and CDR2 ANQGSEA. This CDR3 contains 12 residues. The CDR3 loop reads CSVAGGLYEQYF. DNA of the CDR3: TGCAGCGTTGCTGGGGGGCTCTACGAGCAGTACTTC.